This T cell receptor (beta chain) was found in a study of cytomegalovirus exposure and HLA in healthy donors. This PCR relied on a set of 60 Vbeta primers and 13 Jbeta primers. The data were produced by immunoSEQ multiplex PCR, yet TCRdb's version contains in-frame clones alone and is incomplete. The sample includes about 240,000 clones, around 80% of them seen just once. This clone was seen only a few times. The junction and the germline gene differ at one end; a read error may be behind it. The CDR3 has 16 residues. The germline gives CDR1 ENHRY, CDR2 SYGVKD. The TCR originated in a woman in her sixties in good health and CMV-seropositive. The sample taken for sequencing was PBMCs. The chain is built from TRBV10-3 and TRBJ2-3; TRBD2 matches 7 bases. CDR3 coding DNA: TGTGCCATTAGTGATCCCGGACTAGTTGCGGCAGATACGCAGTATTTT. This encodes CAISDPGLVAADTQYF.